These 5 T cell receptor beta chains were all obtained from the same sample, sequenced in a study of shared clonotypes between healthy human individuals (dated by TCRdb to about 2020). For the CD8 naive samples, CD45RO-negative cells were positively selected for CCR7, yielding a CD45RA+CCR7+ population from which TemRA cells were excluded. Library method: the immunoSEQ multiplex PCR assay. TCRdb carries this immuneACCESS record with in-frame sequences only. Its versions omit some clonotypes, under half of them owing to an unresolved V gene in the studies checked, with the rest unexplained. The sample has under 1 million clones on record, 90% to 98% of them singletons. The top ten clonotypes cover 0.2% to 0.25% of the sample. The sample taken for sequencing was naive CD8+ T cells sorted from blood. The sample's cell subset or site label is to be understood as: CD45RA+CCR7+. These receptors were taken from a man aged 25-45 years in good health.

The J gene is TRBJ1-1, the V gene TRBV30; D gene ambiguous. CDR1 GTSNPN and CDR2 SVGIG come from the germline V gene (reference sequence). The CDR3 totals 13 residues. The ends were cut back, 4 bases at V and 1 base at J, with 10 bases in the middle. CDR3 sequence: CAWTPLENTEAFF. Here the CDR3 DNA reads TGTGCCTGGACCCCCCTAGAGAACACTGAAGCTTTCTTT.

The CDR3 sequence is CASSSWTPTGELFF. In DNA form, the CDR3 reads TGTGCCAGTAGTAGCTGGACACCAACCGGGGAGCTGTTTTTT. The chain carries TRBV19 and TRBJ2-2; a possible D gene is TRBD1 (5 bases). Trimming took 4 bases from V and 5 from J, leaving 11 bases between them. This CDR3 region has 14 residues. CDR1 and CDR2 from the germline V gene are LNHDA and SQIVND (reference sequence).

This clone occurred a few times. V and J are TRBV27 and TRBJ1-2, with D unclear. Germline values: CDR1 MNHEY, CDR2 SMNVEV (reference sequence). The V end lost 0 bases, the J end lost 6 bases, and 11 bases lay between the germline ends. The CDR3 has 14 amino acids. Here the CDR3 reads CASSLSSPGHGYTF. CDR3 DNA: TGTGCCAGCAGTTTATCATCCCCGGGCCATGGCTACACCTTC.

The gene calls are TRBV5-1 and TRBJ2-7, with D possibly TRBD1 on 7 matching bases. V lost 0 bases to trimming and J lost 3 bases, with 13 bases between them. CDR1 and CDR2 (germline): SGHRS, YFSETQ. The CDR3 length is 15 residues. The CDR3 bases are TGCGCCAGCAGCTTGGTATTGCAGGGGGGCTACGAGCAGTACTTC. The encoded protein is CASSLVLQGGYEQYF.

The CDR3 is CASSGGRGRKIYEQYF. The CDR3 coding sequence is TGTGCCAGCAGCGGGGGGCGGGGGCGAAAAATTTACGAGCAGTACTTC. The chain uses TRBV7-9 and TRBJ2-7, with D possibly matching TRBD2 (7 bases). V gave up 5 bases and J gave up 4 bases, with 21 bases separating them. This CDR3 contains 16 residues. Per germline, CDR1 SEHNR and CDR2 FQNEAQ (reference sequence). Supplemented by reference TRBV7-9 and TRBJ2-7, the full variable domain reads DTGVSQNPRHKITKRGQNVTFRCDPISEHNRLYWYRQTLGQGPEFLTYFQNEAQLEKSRLLSDRFSAERPKGSFSTLEIQRTEQGDSAMYLCASSGGRGRKIYEQYFGPGTRLTVT.